A selection of T cell receptor beta chains follows, all from one sample in a study of blood T cell repertoires in COVID-19. This table comes from immunoSEQ multiplex PCR, and its TCRdb copy is limited to in-frame clones, with some not included. The sample includes hundreds of thousands of clones, about nine tenths of them seen just once. The source material was PBMCs or T cells enriched from blood (not recorded which). These receptors came from a woman aged 50 to 60 who had recovered from COVID-19. Each CDR3 is given with its conserved first and last residue. D genes are given only for firm matches. Some rows mark clone size as missing; the rest say once, few, many or name a class of expanded clone.

>-|TRBV4-3|14|TRBJ1-4|TRBD1
CASSRGTGGEKLFF
TGCGCCAGCAGCCGAGGGACAGGGGGGGAAAAACTGTTTTTT
>-|TRBV28|14|TRBJ2-5|TRBD1
CASSTRQGRETQYF
TGTGCCAGCAGCACTCGACAGGGGCGGGAGACCCAGTACTTC
>-|TRBV3-1/TRBV3-2|15|TRBJ2-7|TRBD1
CASSPYGTGSYEQYF
TGTGCCAGCAGCCCATATGGGACAGGGTCCTACGAGCAGTACTTC
>-|TRBV27|12|TRBJ2-1|-
CASSPPEGLKFF
TGTGCCAGCAGTCCCCCCGAGGGTTTGAAGTTCTTC
>-|TRBV7-3|13|TRBJ2-5|TRBD1
CASSVGTEETQYF
TGTGCCAGCAGCGTTGGGACAGAAGAGACCCAGTACTTC
>-|TRBV5-1|15|TRBJ1-1|-
CASSVSTGLNTEAFF
TGCGCCAGCAGCGTTAGTACAGGGTTGAACACTGAAGCTTTCTTT
>-|TRBV7-2|15|TRBJ1-5|TRBD1
CASSLGQGGGQPQHF
TGTGCCAGCAGCTTAGGACAGGGTGGAGGTCAGCCCCAGCATTTT
>-|TRBV5-5|13|TRBJ2-7|TRBD1
CASSLDGQGRQYF
TGTGCCAGCAGCTTGGATGGACAGGGCCGCCAGTACTTC
>once|TRBV4-3|15|TRBJ1-2|TRBD1
CASSHPDRSYYGYTF
TGCGCCAGCAGCCACCCGGACAGGTCCTACTATGGCTACACCTTC
>-|TRBV7-2|16|TRBJ2-3|-
CASSLTITTSTDTQYF
TGTGCCAGCAGCCTGACTATAACTACTAGCACAGATACGCAGTATTTT
>-|TRBV6-5|15|TRBJ1-4|TRBD1
CATRDSEATNEKLFF
TGTGCCACTCGGGACAGTGAGGCAACTAATGAAAAACTGTTTTTT
>-|TRBV6-5|12|TRBJ1-2|-
CASSPQGSGYTF
TGTGCCAGCAGTCCCCAGGGTTCTGGCTACACCTTC
>-|TRBV14|15|TRBJ1-6|-
CASSQDHSPLSPLHF
TGTGCCAGCAGCCAAGATCACAGTCCTCTCTCACCCCTCCACTTT
>-|TRBV27|16|TRBJ2-7|-
CASSLSPRTGRDEQYF
TGTGCCAGCAGTTTAAGTCCAAGGACAGGGAGGGACGAGCAGTACTTC
>few|TRBV7-2|12|TRBJ1-5|-
CASSFSTGPQHF
TGTGCCAGCAGCTTTTCTACAGGGCCCCAGCATTTT